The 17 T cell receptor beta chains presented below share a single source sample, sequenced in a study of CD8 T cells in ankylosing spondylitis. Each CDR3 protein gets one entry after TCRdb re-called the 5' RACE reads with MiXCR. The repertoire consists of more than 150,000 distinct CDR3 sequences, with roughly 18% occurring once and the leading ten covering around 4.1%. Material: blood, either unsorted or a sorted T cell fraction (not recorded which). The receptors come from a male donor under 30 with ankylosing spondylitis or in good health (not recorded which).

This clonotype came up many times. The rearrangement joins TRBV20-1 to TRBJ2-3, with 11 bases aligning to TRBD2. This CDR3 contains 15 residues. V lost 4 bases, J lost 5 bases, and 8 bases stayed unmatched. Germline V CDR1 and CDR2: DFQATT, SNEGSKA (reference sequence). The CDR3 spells CSANPLAGEGDTQYF. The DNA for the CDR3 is TGCAGTGCTAATCCACTAGCGGGAGAGGGAGATACGCAGTATTTT.

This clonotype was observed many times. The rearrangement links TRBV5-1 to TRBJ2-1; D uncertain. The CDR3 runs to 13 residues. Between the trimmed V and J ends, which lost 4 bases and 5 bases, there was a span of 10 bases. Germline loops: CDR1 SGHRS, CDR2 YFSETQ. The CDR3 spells CASSLPQNNEQFF. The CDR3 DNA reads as TGCGCCAGCAGCCTACCCCAGAACAATGAGCAGTTCTTC.

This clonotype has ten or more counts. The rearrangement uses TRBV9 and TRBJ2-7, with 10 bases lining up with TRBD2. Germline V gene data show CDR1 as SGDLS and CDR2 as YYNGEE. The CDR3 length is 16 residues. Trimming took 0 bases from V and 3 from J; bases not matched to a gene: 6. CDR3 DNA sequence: TGTGCCAGCAGCGTAGACGCTAGCGGGAGTGTCTACGAGCAGTACTTC. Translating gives CASSVDASGSVYEQYF.

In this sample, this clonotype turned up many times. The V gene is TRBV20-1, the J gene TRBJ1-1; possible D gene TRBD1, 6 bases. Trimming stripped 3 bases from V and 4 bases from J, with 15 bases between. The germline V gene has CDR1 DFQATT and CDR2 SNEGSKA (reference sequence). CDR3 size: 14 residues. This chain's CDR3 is CSASIGGEVTEAFF. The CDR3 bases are TGCAGTGCTAGTATCGGGGGCGAGGTCACTGAAGCTTTCTTT.

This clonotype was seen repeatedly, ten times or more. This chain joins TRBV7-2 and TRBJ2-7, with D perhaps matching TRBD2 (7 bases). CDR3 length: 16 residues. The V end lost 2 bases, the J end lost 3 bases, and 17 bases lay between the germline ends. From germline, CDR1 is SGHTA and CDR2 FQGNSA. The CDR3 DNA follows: TGTGCCAGCAGCTTAACTCGGGGGGCTGGAAACTACGAGCAGTACTTC. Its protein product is CASSLTRGAGNYEQYF.

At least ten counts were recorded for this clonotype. The CDR3 loop is CASSLGRTHYEQYV. In nucleotides, the CDR3 is TGTGCCAGCAGCTTGGGGCGGACCCACTACGAGCAGTACGTC. This chain joins TRBV11-2 and TRBJ2-7, with D maybe TRBD1 (5 bases). From germline, CDR1 is SGHAT and CDR2 FQNNGV. The CDR3 totals 14 residues. Trimming pared 3 bases from V and 3 bases from J, leaving 12 bases between.

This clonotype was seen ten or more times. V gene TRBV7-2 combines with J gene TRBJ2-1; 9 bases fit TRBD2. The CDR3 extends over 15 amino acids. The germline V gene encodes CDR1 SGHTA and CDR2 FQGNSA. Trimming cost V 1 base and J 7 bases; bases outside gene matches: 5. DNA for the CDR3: TGTGCCAGCAGCTTAGTAGCGGGAGAAAAAAATGAGCAGTTCTTC. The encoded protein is CASSLVAGEKNEQFF.

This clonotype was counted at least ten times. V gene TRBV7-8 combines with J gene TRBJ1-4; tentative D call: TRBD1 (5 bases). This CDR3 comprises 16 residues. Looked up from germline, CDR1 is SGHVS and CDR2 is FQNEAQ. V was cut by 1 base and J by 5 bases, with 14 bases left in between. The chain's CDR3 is CASSLGLGLLNEKLFF. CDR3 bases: TGTGCCAGCAGCTTAGGTCTGGGACTGCTGAATGAAAAACTGTTTTTT.

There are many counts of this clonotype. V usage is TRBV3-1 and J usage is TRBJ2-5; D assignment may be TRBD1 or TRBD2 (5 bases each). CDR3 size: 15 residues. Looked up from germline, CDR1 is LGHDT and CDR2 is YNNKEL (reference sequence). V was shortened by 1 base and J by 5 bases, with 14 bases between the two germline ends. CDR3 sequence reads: CASSQAGTSGETQYF. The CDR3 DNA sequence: TGTGCCAGCAGCCAAGCAGGGACCTCGGGGGAGACCCAGTACTTC.

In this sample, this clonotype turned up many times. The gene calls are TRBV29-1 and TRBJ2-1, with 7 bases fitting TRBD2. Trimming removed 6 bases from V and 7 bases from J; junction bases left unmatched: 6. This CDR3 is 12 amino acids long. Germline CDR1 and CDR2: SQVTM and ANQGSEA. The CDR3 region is CSVGRSGNEQFF. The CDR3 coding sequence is TGCAGCGTCGGCCGTAGCGGGAATGAGCAGTTCTTC.

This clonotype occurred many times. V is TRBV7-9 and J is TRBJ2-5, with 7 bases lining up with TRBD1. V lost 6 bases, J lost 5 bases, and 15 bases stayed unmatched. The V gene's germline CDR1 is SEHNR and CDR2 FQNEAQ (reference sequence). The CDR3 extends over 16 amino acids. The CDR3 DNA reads TGTGCCAGCAGTCAGCGCGACAGGGTAGCGACGGAGACCCAGTACTTC. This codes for CASSQRDRVATETQYF.

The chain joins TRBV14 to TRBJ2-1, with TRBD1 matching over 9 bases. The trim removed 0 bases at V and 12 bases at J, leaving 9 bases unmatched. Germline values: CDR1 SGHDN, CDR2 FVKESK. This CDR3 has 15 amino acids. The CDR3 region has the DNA TGTGCCAGCAGCCAAGATCCGGGACAGGGAGAAGGGCAGTTCTTC. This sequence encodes CASSQDPGQGEGQFF.

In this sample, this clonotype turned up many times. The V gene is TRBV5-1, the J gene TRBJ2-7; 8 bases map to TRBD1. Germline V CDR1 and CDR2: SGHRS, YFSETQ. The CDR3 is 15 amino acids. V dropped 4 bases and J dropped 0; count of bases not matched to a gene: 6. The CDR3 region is CASSRGDRLSYEQYF. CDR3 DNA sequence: TGCGCCAGCAGCAGGGGGGACAGGCTCTCCTACGAGCAGTACTTC.

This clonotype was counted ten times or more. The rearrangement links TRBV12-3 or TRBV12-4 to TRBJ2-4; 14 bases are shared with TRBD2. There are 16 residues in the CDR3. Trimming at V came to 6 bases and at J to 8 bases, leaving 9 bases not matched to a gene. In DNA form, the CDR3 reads TGTGCCAGCAGCCTCACGGGACTAGCGGGAGCAGACATTCAGTACTTC. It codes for CASSLTGLAGADIQYF.

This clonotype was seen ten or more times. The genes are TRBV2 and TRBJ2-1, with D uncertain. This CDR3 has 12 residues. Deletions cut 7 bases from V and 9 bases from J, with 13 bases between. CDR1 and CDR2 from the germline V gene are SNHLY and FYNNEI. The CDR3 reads CASTERVGEQFF. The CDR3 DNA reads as TGTGCCAGCACCGAAAGGGTCGGTGAGCAGTTCTTC.

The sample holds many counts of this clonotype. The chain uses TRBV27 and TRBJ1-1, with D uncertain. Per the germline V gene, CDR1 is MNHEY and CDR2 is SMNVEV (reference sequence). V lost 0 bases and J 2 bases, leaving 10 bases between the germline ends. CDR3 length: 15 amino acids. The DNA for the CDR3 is TGTGCCAGCAGTTTATCGATAGGCCTTAACACTGAAGCTTTCTTT. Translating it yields CASSLSIGLNTEAFF.

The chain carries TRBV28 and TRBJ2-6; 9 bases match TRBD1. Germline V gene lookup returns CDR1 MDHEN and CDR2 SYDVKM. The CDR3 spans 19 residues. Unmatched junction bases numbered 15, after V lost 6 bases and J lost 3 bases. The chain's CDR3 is CASRPTRDRVSGGANVLTF. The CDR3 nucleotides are TGTGCCAGCAGGCCAACCCGGGACAGGGTTTCGGGTGGGGCCAACGTCCTGACTTTC.